This T cell receptor (beta chain) derives from a study of T-cell memory formation after mild COVID-19. This clonotype appeared many times. TCRdb analysed the 5' RACE reads with MiXCR anew, one entry per CDR3 protein. The sample holds roughly 320,000 distinct CDR3 sequences, 28% seen once. The receptor comes from an adult woman who had mild COVID-19 (a few samples of this study predate the infection). Cell type and time point are not known. Specimen: PBMCs or a T cell subset sorted from them (not recorded which).

CDR3 residues: CASSPTGQAYGYTF. For the CDR3, the DNA is TGTGCCAGCAGTCCGACAGGTCAAGCCTATGGCTACACCTTC. J is TRBJ1-2 and V is TRBV6-6; tentatively, D is TRBD1 (6 bases). The V gene's germline CDR1 is MNHNY and CDR2 SVGAGI (reference sequence). CDR3 size: 14 residues. Trimming pared 5 bases from V and 4 bases from J, leaving 14 bases between.